Reported below is one T cell receptor beta chain. This sample is drawn from a study of CD8 T cells in Susac syndrome. A quantity of about 0.5 to 1 ug RNA underwent reverse transcription using random hexamers. Each CDR3 protein is one row after TCRdb ran MiXCR on the immunoSEQ multiplex PCR reads. The table shows around 150,000 distinct CDR3 sequences, with over 85% occurring only once. TEMRA cells were FACS-enriched, and CD8+ and CD4+ T cells were isolated negatively. The TCR comes from a human donor in good health. The sample consisted of CD8+ T cells from PBMCs.

The CDR3 is CSATVRNYNEQFF. The DNA of the CDR3 is TGCAGTGCTACTGTGCGGAACTACAATGAGCAGTTCTTC. This rearrangement joins TRBV20-1 to TRBJ2-1; no reliable D call. V dropped 4 bases and J dropped 3 bases, with 10 bases sitting between them. Germline CDR1 DFQATT, CDR2 SNEGSKA (reference sequence). This CDR3 region has 13 residues.